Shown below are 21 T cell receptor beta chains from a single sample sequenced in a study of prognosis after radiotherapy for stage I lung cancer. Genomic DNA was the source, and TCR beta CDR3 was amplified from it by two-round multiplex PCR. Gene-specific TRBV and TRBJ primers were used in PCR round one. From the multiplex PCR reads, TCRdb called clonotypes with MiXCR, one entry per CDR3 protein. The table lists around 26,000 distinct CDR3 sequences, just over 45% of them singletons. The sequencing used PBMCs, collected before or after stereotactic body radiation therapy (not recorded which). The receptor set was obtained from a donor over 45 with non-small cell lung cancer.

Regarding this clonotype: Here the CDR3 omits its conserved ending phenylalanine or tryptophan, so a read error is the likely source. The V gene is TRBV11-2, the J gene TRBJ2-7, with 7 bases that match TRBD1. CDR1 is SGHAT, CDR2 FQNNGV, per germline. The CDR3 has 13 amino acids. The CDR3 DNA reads TGTGCCAACAGCCCCCAAGGGACAGCCGAGCAGTACTTA. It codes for CANSPQGTAEQYL.

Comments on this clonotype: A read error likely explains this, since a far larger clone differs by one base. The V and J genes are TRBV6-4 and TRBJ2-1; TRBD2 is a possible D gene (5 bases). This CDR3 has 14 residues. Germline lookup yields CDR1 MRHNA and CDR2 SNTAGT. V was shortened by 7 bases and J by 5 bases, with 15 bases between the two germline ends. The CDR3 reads CASTRTGDNNEQFF. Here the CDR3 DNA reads TGTGCCAGCACCAGGACCGGGGATAACAATGAGCAGTTCTTC.

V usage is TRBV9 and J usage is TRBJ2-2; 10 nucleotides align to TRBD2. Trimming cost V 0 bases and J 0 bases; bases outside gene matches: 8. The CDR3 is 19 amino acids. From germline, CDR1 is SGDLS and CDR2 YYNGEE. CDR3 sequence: CASSVAPTSGYPNTGELFF. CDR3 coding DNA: TGTGCCAGCAGCGTAGCCCCGACTAGCGGGTATCCGAACACCGGGGAGCTGTTTTTT.

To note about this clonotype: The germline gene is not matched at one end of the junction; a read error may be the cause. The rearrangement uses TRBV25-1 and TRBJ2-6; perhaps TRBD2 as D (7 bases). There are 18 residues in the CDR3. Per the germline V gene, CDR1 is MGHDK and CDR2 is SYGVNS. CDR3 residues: CASSERRGATSVANVLTF. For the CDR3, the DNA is TGTGCCAGCAGTGAACGACGGGGGGCCACCTCTGTGGCCAACGTCCTTACTTTC.

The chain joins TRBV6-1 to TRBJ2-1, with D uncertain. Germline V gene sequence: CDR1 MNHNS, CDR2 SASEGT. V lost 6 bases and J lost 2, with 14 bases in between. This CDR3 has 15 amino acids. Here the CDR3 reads CASRAPPPTYNEQFF. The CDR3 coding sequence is TGTGCCAGCAGGGCACCGCCTCCCACCTACAATGAGCAGTTCTTC.

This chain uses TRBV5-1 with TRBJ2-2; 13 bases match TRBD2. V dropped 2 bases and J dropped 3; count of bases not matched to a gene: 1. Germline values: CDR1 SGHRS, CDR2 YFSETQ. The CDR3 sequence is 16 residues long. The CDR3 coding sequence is TGCGCCAGCAGCTTAACTAGCGGGAGGGACACCGGGGAGCTGTTTTTT. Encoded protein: CASSLTSGRDTGELFF.

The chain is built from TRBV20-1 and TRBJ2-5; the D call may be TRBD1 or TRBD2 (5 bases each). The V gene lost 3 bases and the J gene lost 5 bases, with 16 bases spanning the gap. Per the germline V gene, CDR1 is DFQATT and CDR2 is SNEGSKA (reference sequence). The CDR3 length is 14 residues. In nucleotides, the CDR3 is TGCAGTGCTAGGAGGGTACAGGTGGGGGAGACCCAGTACTTC. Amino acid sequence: CSARRVQVGETQYF.

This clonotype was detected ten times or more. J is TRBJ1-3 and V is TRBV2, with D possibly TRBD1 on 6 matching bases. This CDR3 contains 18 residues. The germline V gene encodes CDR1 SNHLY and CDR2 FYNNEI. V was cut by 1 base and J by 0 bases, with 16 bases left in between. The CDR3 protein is CASSEVSGRGPSGNTIYF. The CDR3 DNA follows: TGTGCCAGCAGTGAAGTTAGTGGCAGGGGCCCCTCTGGAAACACCATATATTTT.

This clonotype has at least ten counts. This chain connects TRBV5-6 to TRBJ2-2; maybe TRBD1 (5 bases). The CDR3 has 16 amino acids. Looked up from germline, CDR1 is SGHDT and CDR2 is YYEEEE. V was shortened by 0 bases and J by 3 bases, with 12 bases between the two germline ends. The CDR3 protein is CASSLVVTADTGELFF. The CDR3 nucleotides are TGTGCCAGCAGCTTGGTGGTGACAGCTGACACCGGGGAGCTGTTTTTT.

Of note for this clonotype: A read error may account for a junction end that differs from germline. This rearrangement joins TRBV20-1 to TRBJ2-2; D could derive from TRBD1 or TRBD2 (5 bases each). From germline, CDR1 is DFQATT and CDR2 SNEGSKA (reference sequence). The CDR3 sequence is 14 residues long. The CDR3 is CSAREGLGTGELFF. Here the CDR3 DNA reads TGCAGTGCGAGAGAGGGGCTAGGCACCGGGGAGCTGTTTTTT.

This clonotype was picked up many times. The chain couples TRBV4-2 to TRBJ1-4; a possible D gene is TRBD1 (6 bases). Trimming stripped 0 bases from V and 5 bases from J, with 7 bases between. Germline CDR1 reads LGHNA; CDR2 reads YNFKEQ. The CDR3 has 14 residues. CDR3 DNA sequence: TGTGCCAGCAGCCAAGATGGACAGAATGAAAAACTGTTTTTT. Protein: CASSQDGQNEKLFF.

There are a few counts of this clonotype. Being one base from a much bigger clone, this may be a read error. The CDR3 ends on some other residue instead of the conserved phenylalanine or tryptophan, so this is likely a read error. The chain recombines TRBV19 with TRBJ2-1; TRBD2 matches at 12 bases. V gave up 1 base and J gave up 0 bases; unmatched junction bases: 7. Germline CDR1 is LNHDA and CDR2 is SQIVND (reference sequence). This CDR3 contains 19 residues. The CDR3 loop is CASSIVSSGRGSSYNEQFS. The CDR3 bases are TGTGCCAGTAGTATAGTATCTAGCGGGAGGGGGAGCTCCTACAATGAGCAGTTCTCC.

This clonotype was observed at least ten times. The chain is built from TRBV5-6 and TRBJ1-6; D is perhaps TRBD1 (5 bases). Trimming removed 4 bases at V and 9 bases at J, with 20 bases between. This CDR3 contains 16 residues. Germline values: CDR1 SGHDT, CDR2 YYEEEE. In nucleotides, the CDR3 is TGTGCCAGCAGCCCCGGGGACCGGGCATGGGGTTCACCCCTCCACTTT. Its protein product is CASSPGDRAWGSPLHF.

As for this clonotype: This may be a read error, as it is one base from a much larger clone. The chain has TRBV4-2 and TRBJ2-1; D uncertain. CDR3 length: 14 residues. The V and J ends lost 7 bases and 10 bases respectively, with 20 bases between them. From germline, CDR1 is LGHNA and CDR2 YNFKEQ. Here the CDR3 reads CASILASPVSEQFF. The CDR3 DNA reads TGTGCCAGCATCCTTGCCTCTCCGGTCAGCGAGCAGTTCTTC.

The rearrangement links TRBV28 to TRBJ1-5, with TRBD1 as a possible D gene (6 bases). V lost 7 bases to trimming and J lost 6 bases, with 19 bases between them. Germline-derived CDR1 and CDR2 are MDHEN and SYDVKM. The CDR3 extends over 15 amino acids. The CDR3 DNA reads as TGTGCCAGCACCCTCGATGCGGTAGGGGGTCAGCCCCAGCATTTT. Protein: CASTLDAVGGQPQHF. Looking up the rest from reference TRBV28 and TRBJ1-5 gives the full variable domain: DVKVTQSSRYLVKRTGEKVFLECVQDMDHENMFWYRQDPGLGLRLIYFSYDVKMKEKGDIPEGYSVSREKKERFSLILESASTNQTSMYLCASTLDAVGGQPQHFGDGTRLSIL.

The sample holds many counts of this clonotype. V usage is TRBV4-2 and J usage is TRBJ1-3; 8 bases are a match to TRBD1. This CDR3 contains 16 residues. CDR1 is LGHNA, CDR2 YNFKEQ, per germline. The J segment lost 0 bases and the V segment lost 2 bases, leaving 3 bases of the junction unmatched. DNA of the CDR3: TGTGCCAGCAGCCAATCGACAGGGGCCTCTGGAAACACCATATATTTT. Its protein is CASSQSTGASGNTIYF.

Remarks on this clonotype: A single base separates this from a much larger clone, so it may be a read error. In DNA form, the CDR3 reads TGTGCTAGTGGTTTGACGTTAGATACGCAGTATTTT. Its translation is CASGLTLDTQYF. The chain employs TRBV12-5 and TRBJ2-3; D is undetermined. The CDR3 is made up of 12 amino acids. The V gene lost 2 bases and the J gene lost 5 bases, with 5 bases spanning the gap. CDR1 LGHNT and CDR2 FRNRAP come from the germline V gene.

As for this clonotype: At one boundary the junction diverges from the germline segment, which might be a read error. CDR3 sequence reads: CSSLPTGMTGELSF. The CDR3 DNA reads TGTTCCAGCCTCCCGACAGGGATGACCGGGGAGCTGTCTTTT. The chain joins TRBV12-3 or TRBV12-4 to TRBJ2-2; 7 positions match TRBD1. The CDR3 runs 14 residues.

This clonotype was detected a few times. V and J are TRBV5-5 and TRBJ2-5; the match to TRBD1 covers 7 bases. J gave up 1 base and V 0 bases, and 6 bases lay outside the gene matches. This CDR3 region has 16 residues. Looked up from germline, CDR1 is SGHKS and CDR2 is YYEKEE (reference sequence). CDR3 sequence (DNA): TGTGCCAGCAGCTTGGTAGCCGAGGGGGCCCAAGAGACCCAGTACTTC. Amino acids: CASSLVAEGAQETQYF.

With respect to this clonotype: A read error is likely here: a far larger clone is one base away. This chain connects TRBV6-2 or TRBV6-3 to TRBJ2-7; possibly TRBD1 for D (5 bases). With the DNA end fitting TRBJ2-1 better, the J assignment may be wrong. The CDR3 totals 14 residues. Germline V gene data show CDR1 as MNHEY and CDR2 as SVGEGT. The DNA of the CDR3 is TGTGCCAGCAGTGAGGACATGGGATTCGGTGAGCAGTTCTTC. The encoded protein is CASSEDMGFGEQFF.

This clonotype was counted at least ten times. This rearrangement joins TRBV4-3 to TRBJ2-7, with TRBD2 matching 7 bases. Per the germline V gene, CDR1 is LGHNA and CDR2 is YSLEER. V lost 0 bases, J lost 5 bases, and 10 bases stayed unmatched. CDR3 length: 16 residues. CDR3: CASSQETGGRGDEQYF. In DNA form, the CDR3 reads TGCGCCAGCAGCCAAGAGACTGGCGGGAGAGGAGACGAGCAGTACTTC.